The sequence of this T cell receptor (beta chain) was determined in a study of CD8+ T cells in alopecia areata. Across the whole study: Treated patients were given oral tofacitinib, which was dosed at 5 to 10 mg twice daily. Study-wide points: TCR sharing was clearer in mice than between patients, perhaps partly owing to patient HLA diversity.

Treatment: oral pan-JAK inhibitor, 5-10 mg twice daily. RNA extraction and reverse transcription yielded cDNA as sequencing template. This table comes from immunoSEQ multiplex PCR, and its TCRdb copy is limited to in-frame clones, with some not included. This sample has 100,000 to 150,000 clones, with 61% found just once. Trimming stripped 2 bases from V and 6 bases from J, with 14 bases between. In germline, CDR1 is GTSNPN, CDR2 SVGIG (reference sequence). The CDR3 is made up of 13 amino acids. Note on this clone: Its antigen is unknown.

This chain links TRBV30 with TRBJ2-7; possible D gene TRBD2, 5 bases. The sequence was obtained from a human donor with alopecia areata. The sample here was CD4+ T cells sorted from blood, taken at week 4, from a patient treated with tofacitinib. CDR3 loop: CAWSLSRAAEQYF. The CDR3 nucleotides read TGTGCCTGGAGTCTCTCGAGGGCCGCCGAGCAGTACTTC.